The clone carrying this T cell receptor beta chain was counted at least ten times. The CDR3 runs 17 residues. Trimming took 0 bases from V and 10 from J; bases not matched to a gene: 10. From germline, CDR1 is SGHTA and CDR2 FQGNSA. The entry originates in a study of spatial heterogeneity in lung cancer. Across the whole study: The average appearance count of each unique TCR and UMI combination in raw reads was more than nine.

Every individual TCR cDNA molecule carried its own unique molecular identifier, which allowed correction of PCR and sequencing errors. TCRdb reprocessed the 5' RACE reads with MiXCR, giving one entry per CDR3 protein. The table has tens of thousands of distinct CDR3 sequences, approximately 5.6% seen once. Time point in this sample: sample taken at primary tumor resection. The donors comprised approximately 72 untreated early-stage non-small cell lung cancer patients. Unsorted tumor, nontumor lung tissue or cryopreserved PBMC supplied the whole RNA. Here the sequenced sample was PBMCs, taken at surgery. The clonotype comes from a female donor with early-stage non-small cell lung cancer. The genes are TRBV7-2 and TRBJ1-6; 9 positions match TRBD1. The chain's CDR3 is CASSLATGTGRKSPLHF. The DNA of the CDR3 is TGTGCCAGCAGCTTAGCGACCGGGACAGGGCGAAAGTCACCCCTCCACTTT.